The entry below gives a single T cell receptor (beta chain) sequence along with its context. This record comes from a study of blood T cell repertoires in COVID-19. Turning to the study itself: The United States, Italy and Spain provided the acute and convalescent COVID-19 samples. Nucleic acid was either cDNA or gDNA, and it came from T cells, B-cell-depleted T cells, or PBMCs.

This CDR3 contains 13 residues. Germline V lookup: CDR1 SGHDN, CDR2 FVKESK. Trimming shortened V by 11 bases and J by 2 bases, and 14 bases separated the two germline ends. Under the authors' procedure: Reference gene primer amplification yielded estimated nucleated cell counts. Sequencing was performed with immunoSEQ multiplex PCR; in TCRdb, only in-frame clones are kept and a portion is missing. That table furnishes V, J and clone size, whereas the DNA furnished D and trimming. Of under 350,000 clones listed, 85% were seen once; the top ten hold about an eighth. Sequenced input: peripheral blood. The chain couples TRBV14 to TRBJ2-3; maybe TRBD1 (6 bases). The TCR comes from a human donor in a cohort sampled during active COVID-19. The CDR3 DNA reads TGTGCCTCCCAGGGGCCCGTCACAGATACGCAGTATTTT. The encoded protein is CASQGPVTDTQYF.